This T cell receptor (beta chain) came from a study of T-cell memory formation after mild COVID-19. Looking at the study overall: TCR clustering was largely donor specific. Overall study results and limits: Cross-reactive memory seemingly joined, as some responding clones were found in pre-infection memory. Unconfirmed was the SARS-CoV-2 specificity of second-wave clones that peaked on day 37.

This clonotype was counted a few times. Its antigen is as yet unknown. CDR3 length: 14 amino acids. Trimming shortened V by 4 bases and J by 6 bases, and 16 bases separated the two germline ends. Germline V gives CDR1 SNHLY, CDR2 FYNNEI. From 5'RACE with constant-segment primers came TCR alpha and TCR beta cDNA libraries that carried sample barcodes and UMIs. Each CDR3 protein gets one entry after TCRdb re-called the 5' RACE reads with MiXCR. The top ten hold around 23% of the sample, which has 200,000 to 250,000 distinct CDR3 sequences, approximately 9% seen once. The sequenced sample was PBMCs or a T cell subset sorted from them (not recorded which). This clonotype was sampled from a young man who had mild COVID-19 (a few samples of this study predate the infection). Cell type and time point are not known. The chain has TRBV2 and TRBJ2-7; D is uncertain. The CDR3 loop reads CASSALRTYPEQYF. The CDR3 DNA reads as TGTGCCAGCAGTGCCCTGAGGACCTATCCCGAGCAGTACTTC.